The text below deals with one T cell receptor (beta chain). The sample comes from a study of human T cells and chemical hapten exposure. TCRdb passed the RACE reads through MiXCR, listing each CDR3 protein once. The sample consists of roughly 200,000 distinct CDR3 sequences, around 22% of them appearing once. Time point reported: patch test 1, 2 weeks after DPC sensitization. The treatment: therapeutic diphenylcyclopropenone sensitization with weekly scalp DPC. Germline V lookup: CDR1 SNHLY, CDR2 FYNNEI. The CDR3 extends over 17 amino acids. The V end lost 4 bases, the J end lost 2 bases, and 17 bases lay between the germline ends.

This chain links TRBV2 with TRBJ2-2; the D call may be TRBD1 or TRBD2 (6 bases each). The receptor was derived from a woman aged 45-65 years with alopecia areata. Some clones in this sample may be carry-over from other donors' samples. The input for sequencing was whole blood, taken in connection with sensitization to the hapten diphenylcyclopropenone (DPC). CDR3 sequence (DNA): TGTGCCAGCAGTGCAACCCGGGGGCGGGGCAACACCGGGGAGCTGTTTTTT. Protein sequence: CASSATRGRGNTGELFF. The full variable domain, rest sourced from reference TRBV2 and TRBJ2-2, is EPEVTQTPSHQVTQMGQEVILRCVPISNHLYFYWYRQILGQKVEFLVSFYNNEISEKSEIFDDQFSVERPDGSNFTLKIRSTKLEDSAMYFCASSATRGRGNTGELFFGEGSRLTVL.